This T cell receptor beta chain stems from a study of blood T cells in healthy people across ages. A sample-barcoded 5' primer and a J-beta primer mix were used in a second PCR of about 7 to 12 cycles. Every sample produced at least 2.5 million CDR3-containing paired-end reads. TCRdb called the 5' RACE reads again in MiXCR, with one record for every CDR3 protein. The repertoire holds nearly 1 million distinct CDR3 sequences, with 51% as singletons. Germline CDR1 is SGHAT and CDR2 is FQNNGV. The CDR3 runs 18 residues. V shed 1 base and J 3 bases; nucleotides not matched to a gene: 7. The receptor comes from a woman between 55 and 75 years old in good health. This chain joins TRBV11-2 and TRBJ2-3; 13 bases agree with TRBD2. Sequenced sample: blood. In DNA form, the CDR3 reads TGTGCCAGCAGCTTAGTTTTCCGACTAGCGGGAGGAACAGATACGCAGTATTTT. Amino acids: CASSLVFRLAGGTDTQYF.